A single sample is the source of the 28 T cell receptor beta chains below, sequenced in a study of blood T cell repertoires in COVID-19. The protocol was immunoSEQ multiplex PCR, while the TCRdb copy is restricted to in-frame clones and leaves out a portion. The data contain under 200,000 clones, over 80% of them singletons. Sequences were obtained from peripheral blood. Receptor source: a man between 60 and 75 years old with COVID-19, enrolled during active disease.

This clone was seen once. The sample holds other DNA sequences that translate to the same CDR3. The V gene is TRBV9, the J gene TRBJ1-3; D gene unclear. Germline V gene data show CDR1 as SGDLS and CDR2 as YYNGEE. Trimming shortened V by 2 bases and J by 0 bases, and 6 bases separated the two germline ends. The CDR3 loop spans 14 amino acids. CDR3: CASSVGSSGNTIYF. The CDR3 DNA reads as TGTGCCAGCAGCGTCGGGAGCTCTGGAAACACCATATATTTT. Looking up the rest from reference TRBV9 and TRBJ1-3 gives the full variable domain: DSGVTQTPKHLITATGQRVTLRCSPRSGDLSVYWYQQSLDQGLQFLIQYYNGEERAKGNILERFSAQQFPDLHSELNLSSLELGDSALYFCASSVGSSGNTIYFGEGSWLTVV.

The rearrangement joins TRBV9 to TRBJ1-5; TRBD1 agrees at 8 bases. The CDR3 loop spans 15 amino acids. Trimming cost V 0 bases and J 5 bases; bases outside gene matches: 4. The germline gives CDR1 SGDLS, CDR2 YYNGEE. The DNA for the CDR3 is TGTGCCAGCAGCGTAGGGACAGGGAGGGATCAGCCCCAGCATTTT. Its protein product is CASSVGTGRDQPQHF.

This rearrangement joins TRBV14 to TRBJ1-2, with a possible D match to TRBD1 (6 bases). The CDR3 contains 16 residues. The V gene lost 2 bases and the J gene lost 4 bases, with 17 bases spanning the gap. The V gene's germline CDR1 is SGHDN and CDR2 FVKESK. CDR3 region: CASSQSLDRLLYGYTF. The CDR3 bases are TGTGCCAGCAGCCAATCACTCGACAGGTTGCTCTATGGCTACACCTTC. Full variable domain (remainder filled in from reference TRBV14 and TRBJ1-2): EAGVTQFPSHSVIEKGQTVTLRCDPISGHDNLYWYRRVMGKEIKFLLHFVKESKQDESGMPNNRFLAERTGGTYSTLKVQPAELEDSGVYFCASSQSLDRLLYGYTFGSGTRLTVV.

The chain couples TRBV7-9 to TRBJ1-2, with TRBD1 matching over 9 bases. J was trimmed by 3 bases and V by 6 bases; bases with no gene match: 8. The CDR3 consists of 15 residues. CDR1 SEHNR and CDR2 FQNEAQ come from the germline V gene (reference sequence). CDR3 region: CASSSGQGYHYGYTF. CDR3 DNA sequence: TGTGCCAGCAGTAGTGGACAGGGGTATCACTATGGCTACACCTTC.

This clone occurred once. This chain joins TRBV7-9 and TRBJ2-2; 12 bases agree with TRBD1. Germline CDR1 and CDR2: SEHNR and FQNEAQ (reference sequence). The CDR3 covers 17 residues. CDR3 sequence reads: CATKTGTGGLNTGELFF. In DNA form, the CDR3 reads TGTGCGACGAAGACCGGGACAGGGGGCCTGAACACCGGGGAGCTGTTTTTT. The full variable domain, rest sourced from reference TRBV7-9 and TRBJ2-2, is DTGVSQNPRHKITKRGQNVTFRCDPISEHNRLYWYRQTLGQGPEFLTYFQNEAQLEKSRLLSDRFSAERPKGSFSTLEIQRTEQGDSAMYLCATKTGTGGLNTGELFFGEGSRLTVL.

This clone has only one observation. The chain uses TRBV5-4 and TRBJ2-1, with 9 bases that match TRBD1. The CDR3 runs to 15 residues. Germline V CDR1 and CDR2: SGHNT, YYREEE (reference sequence). V lost 0 bases and J lost 5; bases outside the gene matches: 3. The CDR3 spells CASSLGGQGNNEQFF. Here the CDR3 DNA reads TGTGCCAGCAGCTTGGGGGGACAGGGAAACAATGAGCAGTTCTTC.

The rearrangement uses TRBV6-6 and TRBJ2-2, with 7 positions matching TRBD2. V gave up 4 bases and J gave up 4 bases; unmatched junction bases: 6. The CDR3 length is 15 residues. Germline V lookup: CDR1 MNHNY, CDR2 SVGAGI (reference sequence). CDR3 sequence: CASSSRTRSTGELFF. CDR3 bases: TGTGCCAGCAGTTCTAGGACTAGGAGCACCGGGGAGCTGTTTTTT.

The CDR3 coding sequence is TGTGCCAGCAGCCGGGACACCATCCAAGAGACCCAGTACTTC. It yields the protein CASSRDTIQETQYF. The J gene is TRBJ2-5, the V gene TRBV9; TRBD1 is a possible D gene (6 bases). Between the trimmed V and J ends, which lost 4 bases and 1 base, there was a span of 11 bases. The CDR3 runs to 14 residues. Looked up from germline, CDR1 is SGDLS and CDR2 is YYNGEE.

This sequence joins TRBV6-6 and TRBJ2-1; 7 bases agree with TRBD2. The CDR3 is 15 amino acids. The germline V gene has CDR1 MNHNY and CDR2 SVGAGI (reference sequence). The J segment lost 10 bases and the V segment lost 4 bases, leaving 13 bases of the junction unmatched. CDR3 coding DNA: TGTGCCAGCAGTTTCACAGATAAGGCGGGAGACGAGCAGTTCTTC. This sequence encodes CASSFTDKAGDEQFF.

V gene TRBV28 combines with J gene TRBJ2-7, with D tentatively TRBD2 (6 bases). CDR1 is MDHEN and CDR2 is SYDVKM in the germline V gene. V lost 6 bases, J lost 1 base, and 13 bases lay in between. The CDR3 sequence is 14 residues long. The CDR3 protein is CASSFIRGSYEQYF. In DNA form, the CDR3 reads TGTGCCAGCAGCTTCATCCGGGGGTCCTACGAGCAGTACTTC.

The CDR3 nucleotides are TGTGCCAGTAGTGGACTAGCGGGAGCAGATACGCAGTATTTT. Protein: CASSGLAGADTQYF. The rearrangement uses TRBV19 and TRBJ2-3; 13 bases agree with TRBD2. Per germline, CDR1 LNHDA and CDR2 SQIVND (reference sequence). J was trimmed by 4 bases and V by 5 bases; bases with no gene match: 0. This CDR3 has 14 amino acids.

The chain joins TRBV30 to TRBJ2-3; 7 nucleotides align to TRBD1. V lost 8 bases to trimming and J lost 2 bases; unmatched junction nucleotides: 10. Germline assignment: CDR1 GTSNPN and CDR2 SVGIG (reference sequence). The CDR3 runs 14 residues. The CDR3 protein is CARKHRGYTDTQYF. The CDR3 nucleotides read TGTGCCCGTAAACACAGGGGATACACAGATACGCAGTATTTT.

The rearrangement uses TRBV7-2 and TRBJ1-3; 7 positions match TRBD1. The junction had 6 bases not matched to a gene; V was cut back by 3 bases and J by 4 bases. The CDR3 runs 15 residues. CDR1 is SGHTA and CDR2 is FQGNSA in the germline V gene. The CDR3 reads CASSFRQGSGNTIYF. The CDR3 nucleotides are TGTGCCAGCAGCTTCCGACAGGGATCGGGAAACACCATATATTTT.

The V call is TRBV7-8, the J call TRBJ1-2; D is unresolved. CDR1 SGHVS and CDR2 FQNEAQ come from the germline V gene. The CDR3 totals 12 residues. The V end lost 5 bases, the J end lost 7 bases, and 11 bases lay between the germline ends. CDR3 coding DNA: TGTGCCAGCAGCCGGGCACTAGTTGGCTACACCTTC. Translated, it gives CASSRALVGYTF. Looking up the rest from reference TRBV7-8 and TRBJ1-2 gives the full variable domain: GAGVSQSPRYKVAKRGQDVALRCDPISGHVSLFWYQQALGQGPEFLTYFQNEAQLDKSGLPSDRFFAERPEGSVSTLKIQRTQQEDSAVYLCASSRALVGYTFGSGTRLTVV.

V and J are TRBV5-5 and TRBJ1-4; 9 positions match TRBD1. Germline lookup yields CDR1 SGHKS and CDR2 YYEKEE (reference sequence). The CDR3 spans 14 residues. V dropped 3 bases and J dropped 8; count of bases not matched to a gene: 5. The CDR3 coding sequence is TGTGCCAGCAGCTATGGACAGGGGAGAGAAAAACTGTTTTTT. This sequence encodes CASSYGQGREKLFF.

V is TRBV7-9 and J is TRBJ2-1; 7 bases are shared with TRBD2. There are 15 residues in the CDR3. V lost 6 bases to trimming and J lost 3 bases; unmatched junction nucleotides: 8. Germline V gene data show CDR1 as SEHNR and CDR2 as FQNEAQ (reference sequence). CDR3 nucleotide sequence: TGTGCCAGCAGTGATACTAGCGCTTACTACAATGAGCAGTTCTTC. This gives the protein CASSDTSAYYNEQFF.

The chain uses TRBV7-2 and TRBJ1-2, with 7 positions matching TRBD1. The ends lost 5 bases at V and 8 bases at J; junction bases unmatched: 20. Germline lookup yields CDR1 SGHTA and CDR2 FQGNSA. CDR3 length: 17 residues. CDR3 nucleotide sequence: TGTGCCAGCAGCACTACGACAGGGAGAAGCGGTCGTCGGGGCTACACCTTC. It codes for CASSTTTGRSGRRGYTF.

The chain recombines TRBV7-6 with TRBJ2-6, with D perhaps matching TRBD2 (5 bases). V lost 1 base, J lost 0 bases, and 10 bases lay in between. Germline-derived CDR1 and CDR2 are SGHVS and FNYEAQ. The CDR3 covers 17 residues. The CDR3 bases are TGTGCCAGCAGCTTAGAGGTTCTAGCCTCTGGGGCCAACGTCCTGACTTTC. Protein product: CASSLEVLASGANVLTF.

The genes are TRBV24-1 and TRBJ2-4, with D maybe TRBD1 (6 bases). The germline CDR1 and CDR2 sequences are KGHDR and SFDVKD. The V gene lost 2 bases and the J gene lost 8 bases, with 6 bases spanning the gap. The CDR3 runs 12 residues. The CDR3 coding sequence is TGTGCCACCAGTGATTCAGGGGACATTCAGTACTTC. Translating gives CATSDSGDIQYF.

The J gene is TRBJ1-2, the V gene TRBV6-5; D unresolved. CDR3 length equals 14 residues. V was pared by 6 bases and J by 6 bases, with 17 bases between. Germline V gene data show CDR1 as MNHEY and CDR2 as SVGAGI. CDR3 coding DNA: TGTGCCAGCAGCCATGGACGTCCCGGGGATGGCTACACCTTC. This sequence encodes CASSHGRPGDGYTF.

The chain links TRBV5-1 to TRBJ2-7, with TRBD2 as a possible D gene (5 bases). CDR3 length equals 13 residues. CDR1 and CDR2 (germline): SGHRS, YFSETQ. V lost 5 bases to trimming and J lost 3 bases, with 12 bases between them. The chain's CDR3 is CASSPAAGYEQYF. In nucleotides, the CDR3 is TGCGCCAGCAGTCCAGCTGCGGGCTACGAGCAGTACTTC.

V is TRBV11-3 and J is TRBJ2-1, with a weak D call TRBD1 (5 bases). Trimming left V 1 base short and J 10 bases short, with 8 bases between. This CDR3 has 12 amino acids. CDR1 and CDR2 (germline): SGHNT, YENEEA. CDR3 amino acids: CASSLVGREQFF. The DNA for the CDR3 is TGTGCCAGCAGCTTAGTGGGGCGGGAGCAGTTCTTC.

This rearrangement joins TRBV4-3 to TRBJ2-3; D is perhaps TRBD1 (6 bases). Germline V gene data show CDR1 as LGHNA and CDR2 as YSLEER. The CDR3 loop spans 15 amino acids. Trimming stripped 1 base from V and 0 bases from J, with 8 bases between. CDR3: CASSQAGQSTDTQYF. The CDR3 bases are TGCGCCAGCAGCCAAGCCGGACAGAGCACAGATACGCAGTATTTT.

The CDR3 region is CASIQDRDYSNQPQHF. The CDR3 nucleotides read TGCGCCAGCATCCAGGACAGGGATTATAGCAATCAGCCCCAGCATTTT. V and J are TRBV10-1 and TRBJ1-5; 8 positions match TRBD1. J lost 0 bases, V lost 7 bases, and 8 bases had no gene match. From germline, CDR1 is WNHNN and CDR2 SYGVQD (reference sequence). CDR3 length: 16 residues.

The V call is TRBV19, the J call TRBJ2-7; TRBD1 matches at 8 bases. The CDR3 is made up of 14 amino acids. The ends lost 5 bases at V and 2 bases at J; junction bases unmatched: 5. CDR1 and CDR2 from the germline V gene are LNHDA and SQIVND (reference sequence). DNA for the CDR3: TGTGCCAGTAGTCCCCGGGACAGGCCCTACGAGCAGTACTTC. It specifies CASSPRDRPYEQYF.

This chain uses TRBV6-6 with TRBJ1-2; 9 nucleotides match TRBD1. Germline CDR1 and CDR2: MNHNY and SVGAGI (reference sequence). V lost 4 bases, J lost 1 base, and 7 bases stayed unmatched. The CDR3 sequence is 16 residues long. Here the CDR3 DNA reads TGTGCCAGCAGTTTACCGGGACAGGGCTATAACTATGGCTACACCTTC. Encoded protein: CASSLPGQGYNYGYTF.

The chain is built from TRBV6-6 and TRBJ1-4; 7 bases are shared with TRBD1. The CDR3 runs to 13 residues. CDR1 is MNHNY, CDR2 SVGAGI, per germline (reference sequence). Trimming removed 10 bases from V and 4 bases from J; junction bases left unmatched: 6. Written as DNA, the CDR3 is TGTGCCATCCTGGACAGGATTAATGAAAAACTGTTTTTT. Protein sequence: CAILDRINEKLFF.

The V call is TRBV10-3, the J call TRBJ1-3; no clear D gene. Per the germline V gene, CDR1 is ENHRY and CDR2 is SYGVKD. V shed 6 bases and J shed 1 base, with 10 bases lying between them. This CDR3 is 14 amino acids long. The CDR3 DNA is TGTGCCATCAGATTTCGGGGATCTGGAAACACCATATATTTT. Its translation: CAIRFRGSGNTIYF.